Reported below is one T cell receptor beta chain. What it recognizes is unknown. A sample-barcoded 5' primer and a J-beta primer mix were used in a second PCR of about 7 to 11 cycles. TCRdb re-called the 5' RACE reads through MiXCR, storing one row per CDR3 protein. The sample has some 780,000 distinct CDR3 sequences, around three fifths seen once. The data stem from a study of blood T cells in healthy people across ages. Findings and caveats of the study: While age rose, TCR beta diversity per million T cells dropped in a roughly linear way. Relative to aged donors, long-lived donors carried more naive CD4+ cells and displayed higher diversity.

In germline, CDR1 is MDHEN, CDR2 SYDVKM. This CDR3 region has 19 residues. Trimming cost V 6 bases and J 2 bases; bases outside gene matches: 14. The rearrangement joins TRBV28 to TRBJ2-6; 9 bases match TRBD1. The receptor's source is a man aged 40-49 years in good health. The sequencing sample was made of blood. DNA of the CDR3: TGTGCCAGCAGCCTACCAGGGACAGGGATTAAGCCTGGGGCCAACGTCCTGACTTTC. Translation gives CASSLPGTGIKPGANVLTF.